The present T cell receptor beta chain was sequenced within a study of T cell responses to AZD1222 COVID-19 vaccine. Profiling relied on immunoSEQ multiplex PCR, and the TCRdb table lists in-frame clones only, not all of them. The table lists about 120,000 clones, approximately 92% of them singletons. Germline loops: CDR1 SGHTA, CDR2 FQGTGA. The CDR3 runs to 12 residues. Trimming left V 8 bases short and J 1 base short, with 5 bases between. This material consisted of peripheral blood, taken on day 0 of AZD1222 vaccination. This TCR was sampled from an adult in good health. This chain uses TRBV7-3 with TRBJ2-2; no firm D call. The CDR3 loop is CASGENTGELFF. Here the CDR3 DNA reads TGTGCCAGCGGGGAGAACACCGGGGAGCTGTTTTTT.